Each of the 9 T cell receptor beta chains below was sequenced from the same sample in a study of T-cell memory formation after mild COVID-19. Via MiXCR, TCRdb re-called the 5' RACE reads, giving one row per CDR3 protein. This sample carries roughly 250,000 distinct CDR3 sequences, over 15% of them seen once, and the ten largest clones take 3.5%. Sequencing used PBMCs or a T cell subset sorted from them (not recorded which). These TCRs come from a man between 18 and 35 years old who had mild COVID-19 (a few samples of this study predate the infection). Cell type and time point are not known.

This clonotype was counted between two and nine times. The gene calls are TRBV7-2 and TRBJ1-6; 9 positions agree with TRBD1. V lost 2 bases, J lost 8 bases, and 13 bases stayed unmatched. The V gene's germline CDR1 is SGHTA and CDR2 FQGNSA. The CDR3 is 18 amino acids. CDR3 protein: CASSLTPGQGGMDSPLHF. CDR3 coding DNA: TGTGCCAGCAGCTTAACTCCGGGACAGGGCGGAATGGATTCACCCCTCCACTTT.

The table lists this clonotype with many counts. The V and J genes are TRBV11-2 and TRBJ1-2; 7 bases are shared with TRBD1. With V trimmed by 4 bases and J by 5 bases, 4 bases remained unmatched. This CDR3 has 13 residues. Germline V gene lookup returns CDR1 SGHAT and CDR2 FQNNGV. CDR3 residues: CASSSGQDYGYTF. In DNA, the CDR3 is TGTGCCAGCAGCTCCGGACAGGATTATGGCTACACCTTC.

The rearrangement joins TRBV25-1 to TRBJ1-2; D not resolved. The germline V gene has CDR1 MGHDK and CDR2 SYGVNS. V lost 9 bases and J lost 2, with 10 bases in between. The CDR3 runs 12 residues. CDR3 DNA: TGTGCCAGTTTCGGACCCAACTATGGCTACACCTTC. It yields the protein CASFGPNYGYTF.

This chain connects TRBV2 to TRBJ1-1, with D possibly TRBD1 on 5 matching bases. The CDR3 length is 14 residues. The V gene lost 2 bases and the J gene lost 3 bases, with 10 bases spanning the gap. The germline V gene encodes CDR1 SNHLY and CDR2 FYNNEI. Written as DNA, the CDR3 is TGTGCCAGCAGTGAAATCAGAGGGGACACTGAAGCTTTCTTT. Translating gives CASSEIRGDTEAFF.

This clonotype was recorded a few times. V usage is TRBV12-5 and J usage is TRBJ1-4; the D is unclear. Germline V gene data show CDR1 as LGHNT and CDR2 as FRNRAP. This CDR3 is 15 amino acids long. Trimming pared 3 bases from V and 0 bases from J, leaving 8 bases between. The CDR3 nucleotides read TGTGCTAGTGGTTTAGGGCTTTCAACTAATGAAAAACTGTTTTTT. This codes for CASGLGLSTNEKLFF. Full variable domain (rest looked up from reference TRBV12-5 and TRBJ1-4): DARVTQTPRHKVTEMGQEVTMRCQPILGHNTVFWYRQTMMQGLELLAYFRNRAPLDDSGMPKDRFSAEMPDATLATLKIQPSEPRDSAVYFCASGLGLSTNEKLFFGSGTQLSVL.

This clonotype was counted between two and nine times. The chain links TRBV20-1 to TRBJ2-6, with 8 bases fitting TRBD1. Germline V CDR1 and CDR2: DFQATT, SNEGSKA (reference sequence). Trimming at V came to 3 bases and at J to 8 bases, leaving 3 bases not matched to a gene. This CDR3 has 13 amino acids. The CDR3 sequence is CSASGQGSNVLTF. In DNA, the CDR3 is TGCAGTGCTAGCGGACAGGGATCCAACGTCCTGACTTTC.

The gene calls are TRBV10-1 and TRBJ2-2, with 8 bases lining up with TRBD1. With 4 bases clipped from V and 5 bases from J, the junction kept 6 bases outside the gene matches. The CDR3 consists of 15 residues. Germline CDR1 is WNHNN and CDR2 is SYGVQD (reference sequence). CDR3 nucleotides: TGCGCCAGCAGTGCTCAGGGGGCTGGGACCGGGGAGCTGTTTTTT. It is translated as CASSAQGAGTGELFF.

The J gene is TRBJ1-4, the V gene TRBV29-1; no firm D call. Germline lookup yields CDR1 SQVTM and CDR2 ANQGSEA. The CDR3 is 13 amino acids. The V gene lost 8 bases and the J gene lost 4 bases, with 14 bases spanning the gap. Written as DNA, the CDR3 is TGCAGCATGCGACGGACTAATAATGAAAAACTGTTTTTT. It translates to CSMRRTNNEKLFF.

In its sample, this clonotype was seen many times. For the CDR3, the DNA is TGCGCCAGCAGCCCAACAGGGGACAGTTATCAGCCCCAGCATTTT. The encoded protein is CASSPTGDSYQPQHF. The chain recombines TRBV4-3 with TRBJ1-5, with TRBD1 matching over 7 bases. Germline trimming cut 4 bases from V and 5 bases from J; bases unmatched to any gene: 8. The CDR3 runs 15 residues. Germline loops: CDR1 LGHNA, CDR2 YSLEER.